This entry lists 24 T cell receptor beta chains sequenced from one sample in a study of T-cell memory formation after mild COVID-19. TCRdb reanalysed the 5' RACE reads using MiXCR and keeps one entry per CDR3 protein. The sample includes fewer than 450,000 distinct CDR3 sequences, more than 20% seen only once; the top ten take around 9.5%. Sequences were obtained from PBMCs or a T cell subset sorted from them (not recorded which). The receptors stem from an adult woman who had mild COVID-19 (a few samples of this study predate the infection). Cell type and time point are not known.

V gene TRBV5-4 combines with J gene TRBJ1-1, with D unclear. The CDR3 sequence is 15 residues long. Per the germline V gene, CDR1 is SGHNT and CDR2 is YYREEE (reference sequence). V was clipped by 1 base and J by 0 bases, with 10 bases between them. The CDR3 sequence: CASSLFWEVNTEAFF. CDR3 bases: TGTGCCAGCAGCTTGTTCTGGGAGGTGAACACTGAAGCTTTCTTT.

The genes are TRBV24-1 and TRBJ2-2; 12 nucleotides line up with TRBD1. The CDR3 has 17 amino acids. Germline-derived CDR1 and CDR2 are KGHDR and SFDVKD. The J segment lost 6 bases and the V segment lost 3 bases, leaving 7 bases of the junction unmatched. The CDR3 nucleotides are TGTGCCACCAGTGATCGAGCCGGGACAGGGGGCCCCGGGGAGCTGTTTTTT. It is translated as CATSDRAGTGGPGELFF.

J is TRBJ2-7 and V is TRBV6-1, with a possible D match to TRBD1 (6 bases). V was pared by 5 bases and J by 1 base, with 15 bases between. Germline V gives CDR1 MNHNS, CDR2 SASEGT. The CDR3 consists of 15 residues. This chain's CDR3 is CASSLLGTLSYEQYF. The CDR3 DNA reads TGTGCCAGCAGTCTCCTTGGGACATTATCCTACGAGCAGTACTTC.

The V gene is TRBV5-1, the J gene TRBJ2-7; 7 nucleotides line up with TRBD2. The germline CDR1 and CDR2 sequences are SGHRS and YFSETQ. This CDR3 spans 15 amino acids. Trimming at V came to 0 bases and at J to 0 bases, leaving 3 bases not matched to a gene. Here the CDR3 DNA reads TGCGCCAGCAGCTTGGGCCAGCGGGGCTCCTACGAGCAGTACTTC. Amino acid sequence: CASSLGQRGSYEQYF.

The chain joins TRBV12-3 or TRBV12-4 to TRBJ1-6; D remains unclear. V was trimmed by 6 bases and J by 5 bases, leaving 17 bases between them. The CDR3 length is 16 residues. The CDR3 bases are TGTGCCAGCAGCCGCGAGTCCGTGACTAATAATTCACCCCTCCACTTT. Protein: CASSRESVTNNSPLHF.

The chain carries TRBV24-1 and TRBJ1-2, with no clear D. Trimming stripped 2 bases from V and 3 bases from J, with 12 bases between. Germline values: CDR1 KGHDR, CDR2 SFDVKD. The CDR3 is 15 amino acids. The CDR3 DNA reads as TGTGCCACCAGTGATTCAGAGGGATTGCACTATGGCTACACCTTC. Translation gives CATSDSEGLHYGYTF.

There are a few counts of this clonotype. The V call is TRBV5-1, the J call TRBJ2-4; D perhaps matches TRBD2 (6 bases). This CDR3 region has 16 residues. Trimming removed 4 bases from V and 6 bases from J, with 20 bases in between. Germline V gene data show CDR1 as SGHRS and CDR2 as YFSETQ. This CDR3 is CASSRTVRSGGNIQYF. CDR3 coding DNA: TGCGCCAGCAGCCGAACGGTCAGGTCCGGGGGAAACATTCAGTACTTC. The entire variable domain, with the rest obtained from reference TRBV5-1 and TRBJ2-4, is as follows: KAGVTQTPRYLIKTRGQQVTLSCSPISGHRSVSWYQQTPGQGLQFLFEYFSETQRNKGNFPGRFSGRQFSNSRSEMNVSTLELGDSALYLCASSRTVRSGGNIQYFGAGTRLSVL.

The rearrangement joins TRBV12-3 or TRBV12-4 to TRBJ1-2; tentative D call: TRBD1 (6 bases). V gave up 5 bases and J gave up 14 bases, with 18 bases separating them. CDR3 length: 12 amino acids. Here the CDR3 reads CASSPGRFGQTF. The CDR3 coding sequence is TGTGCCAGCAGTCCCGGGCGCTTCGGACAGACCTTC.

The rearrangement links TRBV7-3 to TRBJ1-1; unclear D gene. The length of the CDR3 is 14 residues. From germline, CDR1 is SGHTA and CDR2 FQGTGA. V gave up 0 bases and J gave up 2 bases, with 7 bases separating them. CDR3 in amino acids: CASSLTRANTEAFF. In nucleotides, the CDR3 is TGTGCCAGCAGCTTAACCCGGGCTAACACTGAAGCTTTCTTT.

The chain recombines TRBV29-1 with TRBJ1-1; a possible D gene is TRBD1 (5 bases). V lost 4 bases and J 0 bases, leaving 9 bases between the germline ends. The V gene's germline CDR1 is SQVTM and CDR2 ANQGSEA. The CDR3 runs to 13 residues. The CDR3 is CSVVNRMNTEAFF. The DNA of the CDR3 is TGCAGCGTTGTGAACAGGATGAACACTGAAGCTTTCTTT. Full variable domain (rest looked up from reference TRBV29-1 and TRBJ1-1): SAVISQKPSRDICQRGTSLTIQCQVDSQVTMMFWYRQQPGQSLTLIATANQGSEATYESGFVIDKFPISRPNLTFSTLTVSNMSPEDSSIYLCSVVNRMNTEAFFGQGTRLTVV.

Only a few counts were recorded for this clonotype. The chain has TRBV7-9 and TRBJ2-7, with 7 positions matching TRBD1. V shed 1 base, J shed 3 bases, and the junction held 9 bases outside the gene matches. This CDR3 is built from 16 residues. Germline V CDR1 and CDR2: SEHNR, FQNEAQ (reference sequence). This CDR3 is CASSLDSWGQRYEQYF. CDR3 DNA: TGTGCCAGCAGCTTAGATTCATGGGGACAGCGCTACGAGCAGTACTTC.

This clonotype was detected a few times. This sequence joins TRBV13 and TRBJ2-5; the match to TRBD1 covers 8 bases. The V gene's germline CDR1 is PRHDT and CDR2 FYEKMQ (reference sequence). The CDR3 sequence is 16 residues long. Trimming cost V 6 bases and J 5 bases; bases outside gene matches: 14. In DNA form, the CDR3 reads TGTGCCAGCAGTCACGATCGGGACAGGCCCGAGGAGACCCAGTACTTC. Its protein is CASSHDRDRPEETQYF.

This clonotype showed up just a few times. V is TRBV3-1 and J is TRBJ2-3; 12 positions match TRBD2. The CDR3 totals 16 residues. V lost 4 bases to trimming and J lost 7 bases; unmatched junction nucleotides: 9. The V gene's germline CDR1 is LGHDT and CDR2 YNNKEL (reference sequence). In DNA form, the CDR3 reads TGTGCCAGCAGCCCAAGACTAGCGGGAGCCCTCCATACGCAGTATTTT. Protein sequence: CASSPRLAGALHTQYF.

This clonotype has more than one count but fewer than ten. The chain links TRBV27 to TRBJ2-7, with TRBD2 matching 8 bases. V dropped 2 bases and J dropped 0; count of bases not matched to a gene: 6. Germline CDR1 is MNHEY and CDR2 is SMNVEV (reference sequence). The length of the CDR3 is 16 residues. In DNA, the CDR3 is TGTGCCAGCAGTTTAGTGGGCGGGGGGAGCTCCTACGAGCAGTACTTC. Translation: CASSLVGGGSSYEQYF.

This clonotype turned up a few times. This chain links TRBV7-2 with TRBJ1-1; no firm D call. Trimming stripped 5 bases from V and 0 bases from J, with 10 bases between. Germline values: CDR1 SGHTA, CDR2 FQGNSA. The CDR3 runs to 14 residues. The CDR3 DNA sequence: TGTGCCAGCAGCCGAGTAATCATGAACACTGAAGCTTTCTTT. It specifies CASSRVIMNTEAFF.

The rearrangement joins TRBV14 to TRBJ2-7; possibly TRBD2 for D (5 bases). Germline loops: CDR1 SGHDN, CDR2 FVKESK. The CDR3 contains 16 residues. Trimming took 0 bases from V and 4 from J, leaving 16 bases between them. Written as DNA, the CDR3 is TGTGCCAGCAGCCAAGATTGGCCAGGACGGGGTTACGAGCAGTACTTC. It yields the protein CASSQDWPGRGYEQYF. Using reference TRBV14 and TRBJ2-7 for the parts outside the CDR3, the full variable domain is EAGVTQFPSHSVIEKGQTVTLRCDPISGHDNLYWYRRVMGKEIKFLLHFVKESKQDESGMPNNRFLAERTGGTYSTLKVQPAELEDSGVYFCASSQDWPGRGYEQYFGPGTRLTVT.

This clonotype was counted between two and nine times. V and J are TRBV12-3 or TRBV12-4 and TRBJ2-5, with D maybe TRBD2 (7 bases). The CDR3 has 14 amino acids. Trimming removed 7 bases from V and 2 bases from J, with 14 bases in between. In nucleotides, the CDR3 is TGTGCCAGCATGCGCGGGGGCCCACAAGAGACCCAGTACTTC. Amino acids: CASMRGGPQETQYF.

V gene TRBV5-1 combines with J gene TRBJ1-4, with D uncertain. V was clipped by 2 bases and J by 6 bases, with 11 bases between them. CDR3 length: 14 residues. In germline, CDR1 is SGHRS, CDR2 YFSETQ. The CDR3 here is CASSFGQVDEKLFF. CDR3 sequence (DNA): TGCGCCAGCAGCTTTGGGCAGGTGGATGAAAAACTGTTTTTT. Full variable domain (remainder filled in from reference TRBV5-1 and TRBJ1-4): KAGVTQTPRYLIKTRGQQVTLSCSPISGHRSVSWYQQTPGQGLQFLFEYFSETQRNKGNFPGRFSGRQFSNSRSEMNVSTLELGDSALYLCASSFGQVDEKLFFGSGTQLSVL.

V and J are TRBV4-1 and TRBJ2-1; tentatively, D is TRBD1 (5 bases). The germline V gene encodes CDR1 MGHRA and CDR2 YSYEKL. The CDR3 consists of 14 residues. V shed 4 bases and J shed 4 bases, with 11 bases lying between them. For the CDR3, the DNA is TGCGCCAGCAGCCCGTTGACAGTTTACAATGAGCAGTTCTTC. Amino acids: CASSPLTVYNEQFF.

This clonotype was counted a few times. The gene calls are TRBV4-3 and TRBJ1-5; D is perhaps TRBD1 (5 bases). Germline V gene data show CDR1 as LGHNA and CDR2 as YSLEER. V lost 0 bases, J lost 3 bases, and 15 bases lay in between. The CDR3 consists of 17 residues. The CDR3 loop is CASSQDYQTATNQPQHF. The CDR3 region has the DNA TGCGCCAGCAGCCAAGATTACCAGACAGCGACCAATCAGCCCCAGCATTTT.

This rearrangement joins TRBV27 to TRBJ1-1; 8 bases agree with TRBD1. The CDR3 totals 13 residues. The ends lost 10 bases at V and 0 bases at J; junction bases unmatched: 4. Germline V gene lookup returns CDR1 MNHEY and CDR2 SMNVEV (reference sequence). The DNA for the CDR3 is TGTGCCACTATGACAGGGGTGAACACTGAAGCTTTCTTT. Translating gives CATMTGVNTEAFF.

This clonotype was seen more than once but under ten times. The V gene is TRBV6-2 or TRBV6-3, the J gene TRBJ2-5, with D possibly being TRBD2 (6 bases). V dropped 5 bases and J dropped 5 bases, with 9 bases sitting between them. Germline V CDR1 and CDR2: MNHEY, SVGEGT. The CDR3 is 12 amino acids. As DNA, the CDR3 is TGTGCCAGCAGTACAGGAGGGGAGACCCAGTACTTC. The encoded protein is CASSTGGETQYF.

The chain employs TRBV4-2 and TRBJ1-5, with unresolved D. The CDR3 is 13 amino acids. Germline-derived CDR1 and CDR2 are LGHNA and YNFKEQ. V was pared by 0 bases and J by 3 bases, with 3 bases between. CDR3 nucleotides: TGTGCCAGCAGCCAAGATTCCAATCAGCCCCAGCATTTT. Translating it yields CASSQDSNQPQHF.

This clonotype was seen a handful of times. CDR3 loop: CASSPRQGSGNTIYF. The CDR3 nucleotides read TGTGCCAGCAGCCCTCGACAGGGCTCTGGAAACACCATATATTTT. The chain links TRBV5-4 to TRBJ1-3; 7 bases match TRBD1. The CDR3 runs 15 residues. Unmatched junction bases numbered 4, after V lost 4 bases and J lost 0 bases. From germline, CDR1 is SGHNT and CDR2 YYREEE (reference sequence).